Following are 8 T cell receptor beta chains from one sample sequenced in a study of blood T cell repertoires in COVID-19 (dated by TCRdb to the early 2020s). The method behind the library was the immunoSEQ multiplex PCR assay. TCRdb carries this immuneACCESS record with in-frame sequences only. Its versions omit some clonotypes, under half of them owing to an unresolved V gene in the studies checked, with the rest unexplained. This sample lists 350,000 or so clones; approximately 90% were detected once. In total, the top ten clones hold 3.5% to 4% of the sample. The sample taken for sequencing was peripheral blood. The receptor source for this set is a woman in her fifties or sixties with COVID-19, enrolled during active disease.

In nucleotides, the CDR3 is TGTGCCAGCAGCCAAGGAACGATTAGTATAAACACAGATACGCAGTATTTT. Amino acids: CASSQGTISINTDTQYF. The genes are TRBV3-1 (or the pseudogene TRBV3-2) and TRBJ2-3; no definite D call. Germline lookup yields CDR1 LGHDT and CDR2 YNNKEL (reference sequence). The V gene lost 1 base and the J gene lost 2 bases, with 16 bases spanning the gap. The CDR3 has 17 residues.

The chain uses TRBV11-2 and TRBJ1-1; the match to TRBD1 covers 7 bases. Germline CDR1 SGHAT, CDR2 FQNNGV. The CDR3 spans 16 residues. V shed 7 bases and J 5 bases; nucleotides not matched to a gene: 16. CDR3 sequence (DNA): TGTGCCAGCACCCGAGCTCCCCTGACAGGGTGGACTGAAGCTTTCTTT. It translates to CASTRAPLTGWTEAFF.

V gene TRBV30 combines with J gene TRBJ2-7; 7 bases align to TRBD1. Germline values: CDR1 GTSNPN, CDR2 SVGIG (reference sequence). V lost 5 bases and J lost 6; bases outside the gene matches: 7. This CDR3 spans 12 amino acids. The CDR3 region has the DNA TGTGCCTGGGGGGTAGGGGGCATCGAGCAGTACTTC. Translated: CAWGVGGIEQYF.

The chain recombines TRBV3-1 (or the pseudogene TRBV3-2) with TRBJ1-5; a possible D gene is TRBD1 (6 bases). This CDR3 region has 19 residues. Between the trimmed V and J ends, which lost 1 base and 4 bases, there was a span of 23 bases. Germline V gives CDR1 LGHDT, CDR2 YNNKEL (reference sequence). This CDR3 reads CASSQGRGTLGPKNQPQHF. The DNA of the CDR3 is TGTGCCAGCAGCCAAGGAAGGGGGACCCTGGGGCCAAAAAATCAGCCCCAGCATTTT.

This chain joins TRBV5-4 and TRBJ2-1; D is unclear. V lost 6 bases, J lost 9 bases, and 16 bases lay in between. The CDR3 extends over 13 amino acids. The germline V gene has CDR1 SGHNT and CDR2 YYREEE (reference sequence). Written as DNA, the CDR3 is TGTGCCAGCACCCTATCGAGCGTAGGTGAGCAGTTCTTC. Its protein is CASTLSSVGEQFF.

The chain recombines TRBV2 with TRBJ1-1; possible D gene TRBD1, 6 bases. The CDR3 sequence is 14 residues long. Germline assignment: CDR1 SNHLY and CDR2 FYNNEI. V gave up 3 bases and J gave up 1 base, with 9 bases separating them. CDR3 in amino acids: CASSDLTGNTEAFF. The CDR3 DNA reads as TGTGCCAGCAGTGACCTGACAGGGAACACTGAAGCTTTCTTT.

The rearrangement joins TRBV6-1 to TRBJ2-7; 7 nucleotides match TRBD2. Trimming took 2 bases from V and 3 from J; bases not matched to a gene: 7. Germline V lookup: CDR1 MNHNS, CDR2 SASEGT. The CDR3 has 15 amino acids. DNA of the CDR3: TGTGCCAGCAGTGAAAGGGGACTAAATTTCTACGAGCAGTACTTC. Translated: CASSERGLNFYEQYF.

This sequence joins TRBV7-2 and TRBJ1-1, with D hard to call. Trimming took off 5 bases at V and 2 bases at J, with 15 bases between the two ends. Germline CDR1 is SGHTA and CDR2 is FQGNSA. The CDR3 loop spans 15 amino acids. The CDR3: CASSKAGGKNTEAFF. CDR3 nucleotides: TGTGCCAGCAGCAAAGCGGGAGGGAAAAACACTGAAGCTTTCTTT.